Listed below are T cell receptor beta chains from one sample, sequenced in a study of OX40 agonist ivuxolimab in advanced cancers. Using immunoSEQ multiplex PCR, the repertoire was profiled, and TCRdb retains in-frame clones only, with some absent. The profile shows over 55,000 clones, 65% to 90% of them singletons. Sequenced material: CD4+ or CD8+ T cells sorted from blood, taken in a trial of the OX40 agonist ivuxolimab. These receptors came from an adult with an advanced solid tumor such as melanoma, head and neck, liver or kidney cancer. Both conserved end residues are trimmed from each CDR3. A D gene is named only where the DNA matches it firmly.

d_call: TRBD2
j_call: TRBJ2-5
v_call: TRBV5-1
cdr3_aa: ASSYRTSGEETQY

d_call: .
j_call: TRBJ1-1
v_call: TRBV6-5
cdr3_aa: ASRDGTTNTEAF

d_call: TRBD2
j_call: TRBJ2-1
v_call: TRBV5-1
cdr3_aa: ASSLVGGTDYNEQF

d_call: .
j_call: TRBJ2-3
v_call: TRBV5-4
cdr3_aa: ASSFPGDTQY

d_call: .
j_call: TRBJ1-5
v_call: TRBV28
cdr3_aa: ASSLMLQPQH

d_call: TRBD2
j_call: TRBJ2-1
v_call: TRBV9
cdr3_aa: ASSGTSAQQQF

d_call: TRBD1
j_call: TRBJ2-7
v_call: TRBV2
cdr3_aa: ASRGTGTGDGEQY

d_call: .
j_call: TRBJ2-5
v_call: TRBV30
cdr3_aa: AWSGVRRGTQY

d_call: TRBD2
j_call: TRBJ2-3
v_call: TRBV7-6
cdr3_aa: ASISGLAGADTQY

d_call: TRBD2
j_call: TRBJ2-1
v_call: TRBV11-2
cdr3_aa: ASSALAGRNEQF

d_call: .
j_call: TRBJ2-2
v_call: TRBV14
cdr3_aa: ASSQVSSLYTGELF

d_call: .
j_call: TRBJ1-1
v_call: TRBV4-3
cdr3_aa: ASSQDRWGGTEAF

d_call: .
j_call: TRBJ2-7
v_call: TRBV7-9
cdr3_aa: ASSLGAYEQY

d_call: .
j_call: TRBJ2-3
v_call: TRBV30
cdr3_aa: AWSRGLTSTDTQY

d_call: .
j_call: TRBJ2-4
v_call: TRBV4-2
cdr3_aa: ASSQDSMSSTKNIQY

d_call: .
j_call: TRBJ2-7
v_call: TRBV7-2
cdr3_aa: ASGKLAADCEQY

d_call: TRBD1
j_call: TRBJ1-1
v_call: TRBV19
cdr3_aa: ASSIRGQVNTEAF

d_call: TRBD2
j_call: TRBJ2-5
v_call: TRBV18
cdr3_aa: ASSPLGLAGVETQY

d_call: .
j_call: TRBJ1-4
v_call: TRBV7-8
cdr3_aa: ASSMTATNEKLF

d_call: .
j_call: TRBJ1-1
v_call: TRBV7-9
cdr3_aa: ASSPQIEAF

d_call: TRBD1
j_call: TRBJ1-4
v_call: TRBV9
cdr3_aa: ASSAHRGPNEKLF

d_call: .
j_call: TRBJ2-5
v_call: TRBV5-1
cdr3_aa: ASSPGAGEETQY